The TCR beta chain described here comes from a study of control samples from healthy donors and cancer patients. This clone was seen only once. V shed 5 bases, J shed 0 bases, and the junction held 3 bases outside the gene matches. This CDR3 contains 15 residues. Germline lookup yields CDR1 SGHTA and CDR2 FQGTGA. Sequencing used immunoSEQ multiplex PCR; TCRdb keeps in-frame clones, though not all of them. Among 74,000 or so clones listed, about 88% were seen once. This clonotype was obtained from a man aged 50 or older in good health. The rearrangement links TRBV7-3 to TRBJ2-1, with 8 bases that match TRBD2. Sequenced material: blood. The CDR3 bases are TGTGCCAGCAGCCTCAGCGGGGGCTCCTACAATGAGCAGTTCTTC. It is translated as CASSLSGGSYNEQFF.